This T cell receptor beta chain was found in a study of shared clonotypes between healthy human individuals. Naive CD8 isolation took CD45RO-negative cells positively selected for CCR7 and excluded terminally differentiated effector memory CD45RA+ cells. CDR3 length: 13 residues. CDR1 is SQVTM, CDR2 ANQGSEA, per germline. Deletions cut 6 bases from V and 9 bases from J, with 21 bases between. Only in-frame clones appear in the TCRdb table, and some are missing; sequencing was by immunoSEQ multiplex PCR. The repertoire holds about 2,200,000 clones, around 93% seen once, with 1.7% in the top ten. The gene calls are TRBV29-1 and TRBJ2-7; D is undetermined. The source of this sequence is a man aged 18 to 35 in good health. Some clones in this sample may be carry-over from other donors' samples. Sequenced sample: naive CD8+ T cells from PBMCs. The CDR3 protein is CSVVGGNHLGQYF. Written as DNA, the CDR3 is TGCAGCGTAGTAGGTGGCAACCACCTCGGGCAGTACTTC.